A single T cell receptor beta chain is shown here with its context. The time point is: patch test 1, 2 weeks after DPC sensitization. Sample treatment: therapeutic diphenylcyclopropenone sensitization with weekly scalp DPC. The record originates from a study of human T cells and chemical hapten exposure. This CDR3 spans 13 amino acids. Germline CDR1 is SGHTA and CDR2 is FQGNSA. V lost 4 bases and J lost 3, with 9 bases in between. TCRdb processed the RACE reads anew with MiXCR; each CDR3 protein has one entry. The sample contains tens of thousands of distinct CDR3 sequences, around 30% of which appear only once.

This chain connects TRBV7-2 to TRBJ1-1; D uncertain. The sample in question was whole blood, obtained in connection with sensitization to the hapten diphenylcyclopropenone (DPC). The receptor was isolated from a man between 35 and 55 years old with alopecia areata. Some clones in this sample may be carry-over from other donors' samples. CDR3 bases: TGTGCCAGCAGCTCCTCGCTATACACTGAAGCTTTCTTT. Its protein product is CASSSSLYTEAFF.